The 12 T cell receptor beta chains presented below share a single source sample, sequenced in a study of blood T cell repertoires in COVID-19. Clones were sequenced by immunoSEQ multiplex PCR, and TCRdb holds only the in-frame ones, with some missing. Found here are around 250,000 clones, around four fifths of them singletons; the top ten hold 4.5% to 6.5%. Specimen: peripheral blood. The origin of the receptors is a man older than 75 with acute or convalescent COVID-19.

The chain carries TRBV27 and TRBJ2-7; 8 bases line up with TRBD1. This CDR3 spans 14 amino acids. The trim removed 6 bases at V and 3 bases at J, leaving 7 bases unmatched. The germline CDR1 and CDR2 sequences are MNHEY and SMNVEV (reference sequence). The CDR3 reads CASSSQGAIYEQYF. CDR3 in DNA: TGTGCCAGCAGCTCTCAGGGGGCGATCTACGAGCAGTACTTC.

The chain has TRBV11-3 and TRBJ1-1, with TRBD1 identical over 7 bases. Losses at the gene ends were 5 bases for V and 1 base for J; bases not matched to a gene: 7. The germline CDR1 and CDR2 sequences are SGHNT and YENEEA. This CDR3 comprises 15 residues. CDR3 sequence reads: CASSQRGQKNTEAFF. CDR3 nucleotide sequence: TGTGCCAGCAGCCAGAGGGGACAGAAGAACACTGAAGCTTTCTTT.

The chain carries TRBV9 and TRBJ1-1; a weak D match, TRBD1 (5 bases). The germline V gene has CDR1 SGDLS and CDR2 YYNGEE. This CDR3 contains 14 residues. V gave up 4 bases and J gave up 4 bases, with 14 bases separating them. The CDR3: CASSRSGLGTEAFF. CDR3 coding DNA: TGTGCCAGCAGCCGGTCAGGGCTGGGCACTGAAGCTTTCTTT.

The CDR3 DNA reads as TGTGCCAGCAGTGAGACGGGGGGGAGTATTGGGGAGCTGTTTTTT. Translating gives CASSETGGSIGELFF. The rearrangement links TRBV5-4 to TRBJ2-2; 8 bases line up with TRBD2. The V gene's germline CDR1 is SGHNT and CDR2 YYREEE (reference sequence). CDR3 length: 15 residues. The J segment lost 8 bases and the V segment lost 5 bases, leaving 11 bases of the junction unmatched.

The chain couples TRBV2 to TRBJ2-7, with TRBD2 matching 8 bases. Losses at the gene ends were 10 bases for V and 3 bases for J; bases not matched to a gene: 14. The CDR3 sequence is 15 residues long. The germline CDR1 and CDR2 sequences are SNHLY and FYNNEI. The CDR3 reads CATSSGALISYEQYF. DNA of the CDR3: TGTGCCACTAGTAGCGGGGCCCTCATTAGCTACGAGCAGTACTTC.

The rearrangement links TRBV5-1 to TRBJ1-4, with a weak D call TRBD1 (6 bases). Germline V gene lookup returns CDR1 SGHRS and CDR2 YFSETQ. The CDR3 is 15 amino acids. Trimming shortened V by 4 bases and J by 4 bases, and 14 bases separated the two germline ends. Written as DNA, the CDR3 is TGCGCCAGCAGCAAGGGGGAGCTCGGTAATGAAAAACTGTTTTTT. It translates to CASSKGELGNEKLFF.

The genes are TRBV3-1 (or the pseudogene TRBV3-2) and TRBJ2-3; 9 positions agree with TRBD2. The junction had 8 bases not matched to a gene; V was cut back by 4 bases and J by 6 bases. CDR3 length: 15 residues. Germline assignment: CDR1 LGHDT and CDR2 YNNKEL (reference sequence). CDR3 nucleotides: TGTGCCAGCAGCCCTAGCGGGGAGGTCTACGATACGCAGTATTTT. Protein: CASSPSGEVYDTQYF.

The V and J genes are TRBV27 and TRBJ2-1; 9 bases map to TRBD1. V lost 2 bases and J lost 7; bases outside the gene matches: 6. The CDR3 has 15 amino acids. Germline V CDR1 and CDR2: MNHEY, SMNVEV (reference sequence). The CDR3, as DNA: TGTGCCAGCAGTTTACAACAGGGGGCGTGGAATGAGCAGTTCTTC. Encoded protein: CASSLQQGAWNEQFF.

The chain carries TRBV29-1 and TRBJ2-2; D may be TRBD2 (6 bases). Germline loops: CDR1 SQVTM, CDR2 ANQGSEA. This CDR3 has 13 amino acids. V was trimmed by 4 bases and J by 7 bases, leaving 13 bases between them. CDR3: CSVGGTRVGELFF. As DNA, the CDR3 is TGCAGCGTTGGAGGGACTCGCGTCGGGGAGCTGTTTTTT.

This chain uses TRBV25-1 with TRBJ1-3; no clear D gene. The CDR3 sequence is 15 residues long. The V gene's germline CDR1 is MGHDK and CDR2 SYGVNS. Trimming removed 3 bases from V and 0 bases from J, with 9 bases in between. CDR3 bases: TGTGCCAGCAGTGATCCCCGGAGCTCTGGAAACACCATATATTTT. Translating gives CASSDPRSSGNTIYF.

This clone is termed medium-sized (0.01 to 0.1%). The CDR3 sequence is CASSPLGPGNTEAFF. CDR3 DNA: TGTGCCAGCAGCCCTTTGGGGCCGGGGAACACTGAAGCTTTCTTT. This chain connects TRBV7-9 to TRBJ1-1; a weak D match, TRBD1 (5 bases). V was shortened by 5 bases and J by 1 base, with 14 bases between the two germline ends. This CDR3 region has 15 residues. CDR1 SEHNR and CDR2 FQNEAQ come from the germline V gene (reference sequence).

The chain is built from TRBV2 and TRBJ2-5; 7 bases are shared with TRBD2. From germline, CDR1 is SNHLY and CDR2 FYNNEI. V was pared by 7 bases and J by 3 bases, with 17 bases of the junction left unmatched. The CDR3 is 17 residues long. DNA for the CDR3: TGTGCCAGCACCCCCGGGTCGCGGGAGTTGAGTAAAGAGACCCAGTACTTC. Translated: CASTPGSRELSKETQYF.